A selection of T cell receptor beta chains follows, all from one sample in a study of shared clonotypes between healthy human individuals. Only in-frame clones appear in the TCRdb table, and some are missing; sequencing was by immunoSEQ multiplex PCR. The data hold around 690,000 clones, with around 90% observed a single time. The sample taken for sequencing was memory CD8+ T cells from PBMCs. Source of these receptors: a man aged 18 to 30 in good health. Some clones in this sample may be carry-over from other donors' samples. Each CDR3 is given with its conserved first and last residue. The D gene is left open where the match is weak. Size is omitted from some rows. Given values are once, few, many or a class for expanded clones.

v_call	d_call	clone_size	j_call	cdr3_nt	cdr3_aa
TRBV5-1	.	.	TRBJ2-7	TGCGCCAGCACAAAAGATTACGAGCAGTACTTC	CASTKDYEQYF
TRBV28	.	.	TRBJ2-2	TGTGCCACAAGTTTGGCCGGGAGCACCGGGGAGCTGTTTTTT	CATSLAGSTGELFF
TRBV9	.	.	TRBJ2-5	TGTGCCAGCAGCGCGCACCCGGGACAACAACAAGAGACCCAGTACTTC	CASSAHPGQQQETQYF
TRBV15	.	.	TRBJ2-7	TGTGCCACCAGCGGGGGGGCGTCCTACGAGCAGTACTTC	CATSGGASYEQYF
TRBV19	TRBD1	.	TRBJ1-1	TGTGCCAGTGGTGTATACAGGGGGCTGAACACTGAAGCTTTCTTT	CASGVYRGLNTEAFF
TRBV27	.	once	TRBJ2-1	TGTGCCAGCACCATTCTGGGCTCCAATGAGCAGTTCTTC	CASTILGSNEQFF
TRBV4-1	.	.	TRBJ1-4	TGCGCCAGCAGCCCCACCAGATCAGAAAAACTGTTTTTT	CASSPTRSEKLFF
TRBV7-9	.	.	TRBJ2-1	TGTGCCAGCAGCTTAGAGCGGTCCAATGAGCAGTTCTTC	CASSLERSNEQFF
TRBV27	.	.	TRBJ1-1	TGTGCCAGCAGTTCTCGTTATGGGGGGGTGAACACTGAAGCTTTCTTT	CASSSRYGGVNTEAFF
TRBV25-1	.	.	TRBJ2-5	TGTGCCAGCAGCTGGCTGCGGGGAGAGACCCAGTACTTC	CASSWLRGETQYF
TRBV9	.	.	TRBJ2-7	TGTGCCAGCAGCGTAGCGGTCTTGGACGAGCAGTACTTC	CASSVAVLDEQYF
TRBV6-5	TRBD2	.	TRBJ2-7	TGTGCCACCCGTAGCGGGAACTCCTACGAGCAGTACTTC	CATRSGNSYEQYF
TRBV27	.	.	TRBJ2-7	TGTGCCAGCAGTTCGTCTTACGAGCAGTACTTC	CASSSSYEQYF
TRBV14	.	.	TRBJ2-5	TGTGCCAGCAGCCTCGGGCTTCGAGAGACCCAGTACTTC	CASSLGLRETQYF
TRBV9	.	.	TRBJ2-5	TGTGCCAGCAGCGTAGGGGGAGCGGAGACCCAGTACTTC	CASSVGGAETQYF
TRBV28	.	.	TRBJ1-2	TGTGCCAGCAGCCCCAACCGGGACCAATATGGCTACACCTTC	CASSPNRDQYGYTF
TRBV7-9	.	.	TRBJ2-5	TGTGCCAGCAGCCGAGCGGTGAAAGAGACCCAGTACTTC	CASSRAVKETQYF
TRBV4-1	TRBD1	.	TRBJ2-1	TGCGCCAGCAGCCAAGACCTAGGGGGCCTCTCCTACAATGAGCAGTTCTTC	CASSQDLGGLSYNEQFF
TRBV27	TRBD2	.	TRBJ2-3	TGTGCCAGCAGTTTAATGGGGGCGGGAGGGAACGCAGATACGCAGTATTTT	CASSLMGAGGNADTQYF
TRBV2	.	.	TRBJ1-5	TGTGCCAGCAGCGGCAGACTTAGCAATCAGCCCCAGCATTTT	CASSGRLSNQPQHF
TRBV28	.	.	TRBJ2-3	TGTGCCAGCAGTCCGAGGACTCCTAAAGATACGCAGTATTTT	CASSPRTPKDTQYF
TRBV5-6	.	.	TRBJ2-1	TGTGCCAGCAGCCCAGTACGTAGAGGGGGTAACAATGAGCAGTTCTTC	CASSPVRRGGNNEQFF
TRBV27	.	.	TRBJ2-1	TGTGCCAGCCTAGACCCAACAAATGAGCAGTTCTTC	CASLDPTNEQFF
TRBV5-1	.	once	TRBJ2-1	TGCGCCAGCAGCTTGATCAATGAGCAGTTCTTC	CASSLINEQFF
TRBV28	.	.	TRBJ1-4	TGTGCCAGCGGCAATCCCACAACTCCTAATGAAAAACTGTTTTTT	CASGNPTTPNEKLFF
TRBV15	.	.	TRBJ2-7	TGTGCCACCAGCGACACCGGGACTCCGTCCTACGAGCAGTACTTC	CATSDTGTPSYEQYF
TRBV6-6	.	.	TRBJ1-1	TGTGCCAGCAACCTGAGGGACGGAAAGAACACTGAAGCTTTTTTT	CASNLRDGKNTEAFF
TRBV9	TRBD1	.	TRBJ1-1	TGTGCCAGCAGCGGGGGACAGGAGGGGACCACTGAAGCTTTCTTT	CASSGGQEGTTEAFF
TRBV7-9	TRBD1	.	TRBJ2-7	TGTGCCAGCAGCCCCACGGGACAGGGATTCTACGAGCAGTACTTC	CASSPTGQGFYEQYF
TRBV6-4	.	.	TRBJ2-2	TGTGCCAGCAGTGACTCCCTTGACTCGACAGATACGAACACCGGGGAGCTGTTTTTT	CASSDSLDSTDTNTGELFF
TRBV27	.	.	TRBJ1-5	TGTGCCAGCAGTTTATCTCCTGCAGGGGCCGATCAGCCCCAGCATTTT	CASSLSPAGADQPQHF
TRBV5-1	.	once	TRBJ2-5	TGCGCCAGCAGCCGAACGACAGGCCATAGCCTGGAGACCCAGTACTTC	CASSRTTGHSLETQYF
TRBV5-1	.	.	TRBJ1-3	TGCGCCAGCGGCTACGACTCTGGAAACACCATATATTTT	CASGYDSGNTIYF
TRBV4-1	TRBD1	.	TRBJ1-1	TGCGCCAGCAGCCAAGACCCAGGGGGGTCAGGCACGCCTTTCTTT	CASSQDPGGSGTPFF
TRBV14	.	.	TRBJ1-5	TGTGCCAGCAGCCACGACAATCAGCCCCAGCATTTT	CASSHDNQPQHF
TRBV5-8	.	.	TRBJ2-7	TGTGCCAGCAGCTTGGCGGCAGGAAACTACGAGCAGTACTTC	CASSLAAGNYEQYF
TRBV4-2	TRBD2	.	TRBJ2-3	TGTGCCAGCAGCCAAGATCCCGGGAGGGGCACAGATACGCAGTATTTT	CASSQDPGRGTDTQYF
TRBV5-5	TRBD2	.	TRBJ2-7	TGTGCCAGCACCGCTAGCGGGAGTTACGAGCAGTACTTC	CASTASGSYEQYF
TRBV10-3	.	.	TRBJ2-7	TGTGCCATCAGAAGGGATTCCTCATCCTACGAGCAGTACTTC	CAIRRDSSSYEQYF
TRBV6-6	TRBD1	.	TRBJ2-1	TGTGCCAGCAGTTACCGCGACAGGGTCAATGAGCAGTTCTTC	CASSYRDRVNEQFF
TRBV5-4	.	.	TRBJ2-7	TGTGCCAGCAGCCCAGACGCCCGGACCACCTCCGAGCAGTACTTC	CASSPDARTTSEQYF
TRBV7-9	TRBD2	.	TRBJ2-1	TGTGCCAGCAGCGGTGAGCGGGAGTCCGATGAGCAGTTCTTC	CASSGERESDEQFF
TRBV14	.	.	TRBJ2-5	TGTGCCAGCAGCCCCCAGCCGGGGGAGACCCAGTACTTC	CASSPQPGETQYF
TRBV9	TRBD2	.	TRBJ2-7	TGTGCCAGCAGCGTAAAGGGAGGGGCCTACGAGCAGTACTTC	CASSVKGGAYEQYF
TRBV2	TRBD2	.	TRBJ2-1	TGTGCCAGCAGTGTTTTACTAGCGGGAACCTACAATGAGCAGTTCTTC	CASSVLLAGTYNEQFF